Below, 12 T cell receptor beta chains from the same sample are listed, as sequenced in a study of blood T cells in healthy people across ages. With a J-beta primer mix and a sample-barcoded 5' primer, a second PCR ran about 7 to 11 cycles. TCRdb re-called the 5' RACE reads through MiXCR, storing one row per CDR3 protein. This table has some 1,500,000 distinct CDR3 sequences, 42% appearing once. Specimen: blood. All receptors derive from a woman younger than 35 in good health.

This rearrangement joins TRBV12-3 or TRBV12-4 to TRBJ1-5; 9 nucleotides match TRBD1. Trimming took 6 bases from V and 3 from J; bases not matched to a gene: 6. The CDR3 loop spans 15 amino acids. The CDR3 protein is CASSHDRGFNQPQHF. The CDR3 nucleotides read TGTGCCAGCAGCCATGACAGGGGGTTCAATCAGCCCCAGCATTTT.

This clonotype was detected once. This chain connects TRBV6-5 to TRBJ2-5; D remains ambiguous. The CDR3 covers 11 residues. Germline CDR1 and CDR2: MNHEY and SVGAGI. V lost 5 bases and J 11 bases, leaving 12 bases between the germline ends. The CDR3, as DNA: TGTGCCAGCAGTACACATAGTGAGCAGTACTTC. It yields the protein CASSTHSEQYF.

This sequence joins TRBV6-1 and TRBJ1-1; no reliable D call. CDR1 and CDR2 (germline): MNHNS, SASEGT. V lost 4 bases and J lost 0, with 15 bases in between. The CDR3 totals 16 residues. CDR3 coding DNA: TGTGCCAGCAGTGTGACAAGTATAATAATGAACACTGAAGCTTTCTTT. It translates to CASSVTSIIMNTEAFF.

This clonotype turned up a few times. The chain has TRBV7-6 and TRBJ1-1; TRBD1 matches at 7 bases. V lost 3 bases, J lost 3 bases, and 4 bases stayed unmatched. Germline CDR1 reads SGHVS; CDR2 reads FNYEAQ. The length of the CDR3 is 14 residues. CDR3 sequence (DNA): TGTGCCAGCAGCTTCCTTACAGGGGACACTGAAGCTTTCTTT. Protein: CASSFLTGDTEAFF.

The chain recombines TRBV6-2 or TRBV6-3 with TRBJ2-1, with 12 bases matching TRBD2. Germline-derived CDR1 and CDR2 are MNHEY and SVGEGT. There are 20 residues in the CDR3. Trimming cost V 4 bases and J 4 bases; bases outside gene matches: 17. The CDR3 bases are TGTGCCAGCAGTTCCCTGACTAGCGGGAGACTCCGGAGCTCATACAATGAGCAGTTCTTC. Protein product: CASSSLTSGRLRSSYNEQFF.

This chain uses TRBV5-1 with TRBJ2-2; D uncertain. The CDR3 sequence is 13 residues long. V was pared by 3 bases and J by 1 base, with 4 bases between. The germline gives CDR1 SGHRS, CDR2 YFSETQ. In nucleotides, the CDR3 is TGCGCCAGCAGCTCGGAGAACACCGGGGAGCTGTTTTTT. Protein sequence: CASSSENTGELFF.

There are a few counts of this clonotype. V and J are TRBV27 and TRBJ2-5; D may be TRBD1 (6 bases). The DNA end favors TRBJ2-7, so the J call may be wrong. Germline V CDR1 and CDR2: MNHEY, SMNVEV (reference sequence). The CDR3 loop spans 14 amino acids. CDR3 sequence (DNA): TGTGCCAGCAGTTTGATTTACAGGGTGGGCGAGCAGTACTTC. Residues: CASSLIYRVGEQYF.

Comment on this clonotype: Its ends do not fully match the called genes, so a read error is possible. V and J are TRBV12-3 or TRBV12-4 and TRBJ2-1, with D hard to call. CDR3 length: 15 residues. The CDR3 protein is CACSLIVTSYNEQFF. The CDR3 region has the DNA TGTGCCTGCAGTTTAATAGTTACCTCCTACAATGAGCAGTTCTTC.

The rearrangement links TRBV10-3 to TRBJ1-2, with 11 bases aligning to TRBD1. CDR1 is ENHRY, CDR2 SYGVKD, per germline. This CDR3 region has 14 residues. Trimming cost V 5 bases and J 2 bases; bases outside gene matches: 1. The CDR3 sequence is CAISRDRGNYGYTF. The CDR3 bases are TGTGCCATCAGTCGGGACAGGGGGAACTATGGCTACACCTTC.

CDR3: CASSYSDGEFYGYTF. CDR3 nucleotide sequence: TGTGCCAGCAGTTACTCGGACGGCGAATTCTATGGCTACACCTTC. This sequence joins TRBV6-2 or TRBV6-3 and TRBJ1-2; no reliable D call. The germline V and J ends were trimmed by 0 bases and 4 bases, with 12 bases remaining between them. This CDR3 has 15 residues. CDR1 and CDR2 (germline): MNHEY, SVGEGT.

The V and J genes are TRBV7-2 and TRBJ2-7; TRBD2 agrees at 9 bases. With 1 base clipped from V and 3 bases from J, the junction kept 4 bases outside the gene matches. Germline loops: CDR1 SGHTA, CDR2 FQGNSA. The CDR3 sequence is 15 residues long. The CDR3 DNA sequence: TGTGCCAGCAGCTTAGGGCCTAGCGGGGACTACGAGCAGTACTTC. It translates to CASSLGPSGDYEQYF.

V gene TRBV9 combines with J gene TRBJ1-2; D is uncertain. Germline V lookup: CDR1 SGDLS, CDR2 YYNGEE. V lost 1 base and J lost 0, with 7 bases in between. The CDR3 is 14 amino acids. CDR3 sequence reads: CASSVPPANYGYTF. The CDR3 bases are TGTGCCAGCAGCGTACCCCCGGCTAACTATGGCTACACCTTC.